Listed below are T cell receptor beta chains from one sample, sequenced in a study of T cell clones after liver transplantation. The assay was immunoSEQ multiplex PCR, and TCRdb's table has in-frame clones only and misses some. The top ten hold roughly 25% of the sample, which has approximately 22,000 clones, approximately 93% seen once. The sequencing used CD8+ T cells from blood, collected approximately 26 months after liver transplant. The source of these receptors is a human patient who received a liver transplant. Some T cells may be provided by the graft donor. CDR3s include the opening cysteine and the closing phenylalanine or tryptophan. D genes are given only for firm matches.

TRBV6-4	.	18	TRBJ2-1	CASSDSNAPGSSYNEQFF
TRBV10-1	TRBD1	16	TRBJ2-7	CASSEYETGGSYEQYF
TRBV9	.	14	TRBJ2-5	CASSVDWTEETQYF
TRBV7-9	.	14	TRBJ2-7	CASSNTGTTYEQYF
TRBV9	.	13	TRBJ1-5	CASSAEGGQPQHF
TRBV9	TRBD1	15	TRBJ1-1	CASSVEGQGNTEAFF
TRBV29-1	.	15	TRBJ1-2	CSVEDGREGSDGYTF
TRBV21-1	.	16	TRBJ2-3	CASSGLIATMQDTQYF
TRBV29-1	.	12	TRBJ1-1	CSVARSYTEAFF
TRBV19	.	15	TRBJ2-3	CASSDSGLDTDTQYF
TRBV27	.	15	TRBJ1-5	CASSSLVGVRQPQHF
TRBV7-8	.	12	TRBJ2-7	CASSLGKYEQYF
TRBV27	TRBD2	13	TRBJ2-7	CASSFSGAYEQYF
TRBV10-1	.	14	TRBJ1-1	CASSRDTIETEAFF
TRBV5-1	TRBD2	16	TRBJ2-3	CASRGLAGEFADTQYF
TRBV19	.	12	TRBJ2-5	CASRQAGETQYF
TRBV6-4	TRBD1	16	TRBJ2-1	CASSDSGTGDHNEQFF
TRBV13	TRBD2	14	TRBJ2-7	CASSLGLAGHEQYF
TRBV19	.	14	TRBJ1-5	CASSPPQGHQPQHF
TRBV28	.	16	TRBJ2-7	CASSFKVRSVSYEQYF
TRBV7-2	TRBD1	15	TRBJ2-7	CASSPASDRGYEQYF
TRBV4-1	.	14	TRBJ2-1	CASSQGTRADEQFF
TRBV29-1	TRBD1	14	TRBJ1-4	CSVTRTGMNEKLFF
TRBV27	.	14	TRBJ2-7	CASSSGSAHYEQYF
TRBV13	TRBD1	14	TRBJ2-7	CASSLSGQSYEQYF
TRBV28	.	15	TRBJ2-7	CASSLAREGSGEQYF
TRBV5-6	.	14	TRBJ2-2	CAEMVLHNTGELFF
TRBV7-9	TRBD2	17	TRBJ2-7	CASSARSLAGVLEEQYF
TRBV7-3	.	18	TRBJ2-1	CASSLTRAHTPPGNEQFF
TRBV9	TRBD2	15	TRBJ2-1	CASSVGGGRDNEQFF
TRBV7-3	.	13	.	CASSLGPGREQYF
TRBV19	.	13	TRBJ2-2	CASSIWGTGELFF
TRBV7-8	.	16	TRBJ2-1	CASSLSWASSYNEQFF
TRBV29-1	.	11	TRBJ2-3	CSVAPKDTQYF
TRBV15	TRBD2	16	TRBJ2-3	CATSRGREGITDTQYF
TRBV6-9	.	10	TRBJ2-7	CAGRGYEQYF
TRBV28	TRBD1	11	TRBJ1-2	CASSPGQASTF
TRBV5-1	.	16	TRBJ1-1	CASRPPPEGLYTEAFF
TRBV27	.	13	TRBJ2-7	CASSFQGPYEQYF
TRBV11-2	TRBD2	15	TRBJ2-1	CASSLALAGANEQFF
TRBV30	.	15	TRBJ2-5	CAWSDSLHSQETQYF
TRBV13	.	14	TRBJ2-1	CASSPGGTVHEQFF
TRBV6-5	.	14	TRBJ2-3	CASSPVGPTDTQYF
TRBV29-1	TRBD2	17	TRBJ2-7	CSVWDRAGLAGRNEQYF
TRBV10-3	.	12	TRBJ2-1	CAIKLSGGEQFF
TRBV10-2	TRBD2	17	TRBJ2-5	CASSPVFKGRGQETQYF
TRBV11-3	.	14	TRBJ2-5	CASSLVPSQETQYF
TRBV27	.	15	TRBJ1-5	CASSRRGLGNQPQHF
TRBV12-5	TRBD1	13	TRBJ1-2	CASGFRGGYGYTF
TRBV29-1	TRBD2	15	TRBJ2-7	CSVAGLAEESYEQYF
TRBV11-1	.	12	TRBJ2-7	CATSGQSYEQYF
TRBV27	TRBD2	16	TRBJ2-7	CASSLSGLAGRYEQYF
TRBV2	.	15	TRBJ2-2	CASSARQVRTGELFF
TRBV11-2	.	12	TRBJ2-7	CASSAGIYEQYF